This TCR beta chain comes out of a study of technical replicates of blood from a handful of donors. The table came from immunoSEQ multiplex PCR; TCRdb's copy has only in-frame clones and leaves some out. The sample lists 85,000 to 95,000 clones; 90% to 96% were seen once. The TCR sequence derives from a human donor in good health. Material for sequencing was T cells isolated from PBMCs.

CDR3 amino acids: CASSSREGMYEQYF. The CDR3 DNA is TGTGCCAGCAGCTCGCGGGAGGGGATGTACGAGCAGTACTTC. This chain uses TRBV11-3 with TRBJ2-7, with TRBD2 matching 9 bases. CDR1 and CDR2 (germline): SGHNT, YENEEA. The CDR3 is made up of 14 amino acids. J was trimmed by 4 bases and V by 4 bases; bases with no gene match: 5. The complete variable domain, with remaining parts taken from reference TRBV11-3 and TRBJ2-7, reads EAGVVQSPRYKIIEKKQPVAFWCNPISGHNTLYWYLQNLGQGPELLIRYENEEAVDDSQLPKDRFSAERLKGVDSTLKIQPAELGDSAVYLCASSSREGMYEQYFGPGTRLTVT.